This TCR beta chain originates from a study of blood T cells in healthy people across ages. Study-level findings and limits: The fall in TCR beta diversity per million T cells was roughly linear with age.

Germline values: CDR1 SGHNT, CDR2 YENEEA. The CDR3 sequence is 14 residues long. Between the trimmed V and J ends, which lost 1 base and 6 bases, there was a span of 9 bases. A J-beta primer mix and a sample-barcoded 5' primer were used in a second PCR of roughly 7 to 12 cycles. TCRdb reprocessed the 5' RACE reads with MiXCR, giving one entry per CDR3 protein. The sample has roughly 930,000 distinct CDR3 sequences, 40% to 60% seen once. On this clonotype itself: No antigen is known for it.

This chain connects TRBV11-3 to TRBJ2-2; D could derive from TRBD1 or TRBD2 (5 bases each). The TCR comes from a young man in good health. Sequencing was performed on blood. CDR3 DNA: TGTGCCAGCAGCTTAGGTCCGGGACCCGGGGAGCTGTTTTTT. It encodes CASSLGPGPGELFF.